This T cell receptor beta chain was documented in a study of cytomegalovirus exposure and HLA in healthy donors. Study-level results: Later analysis associated a missense DCLRE1C variant with TCR beta V- and J-gene trimming. A list of 150 or so TCR beta chains associated with cytomegalovirus was given.

A word on this clone: The antigen is unknown.

In the PCR, 60 Vbeta and 13 Jbeta primers were used. Some clones are missing from TCRdb's copy, which holds only in-frame ones; the method was immunoSEQ multiplex PCR. Of about 180,000 clones in the sample, about 86% were seen once. Germline V gene lookup returns CDR1 MNHEY and CDR2 SVGAGI. There are 13 residues in the CDR3. Trimming stripped 3 bases from V and 3 bases from J, with 9 bases between. The origin of this receptor is a woman aged 30 to 39 in good health and CMV-seronegative. The V and J genes are TRBV6-5 and TRBJ2-7; D might be TRBD2 (6 bases). The sequencing sample was made of PBMCs. CDR3 in DNA: TGTGCCAGCAGTTATCGGCGGGACTACGAGCAGTACTTC. The encoded protein is CASSYRRDYEQYF.